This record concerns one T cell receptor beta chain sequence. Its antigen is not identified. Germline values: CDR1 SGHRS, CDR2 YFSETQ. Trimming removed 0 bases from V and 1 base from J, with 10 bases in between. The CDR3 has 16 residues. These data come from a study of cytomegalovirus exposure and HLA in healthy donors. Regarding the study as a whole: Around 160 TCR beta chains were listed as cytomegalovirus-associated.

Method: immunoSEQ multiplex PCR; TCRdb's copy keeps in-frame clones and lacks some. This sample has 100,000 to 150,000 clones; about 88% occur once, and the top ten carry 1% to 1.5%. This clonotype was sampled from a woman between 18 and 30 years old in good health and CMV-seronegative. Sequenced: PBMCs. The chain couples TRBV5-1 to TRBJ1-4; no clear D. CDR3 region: CASSLGPGQTNEKLFF. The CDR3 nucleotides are TGCGCCAGCAGCTTGGGCCCAGGCCAAACTAATGAAAAACTGTTTTTT. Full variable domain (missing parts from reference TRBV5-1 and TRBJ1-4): KAGVTQTPRYLIKTRGQQVTLSCSPISGHRSVSWYQQTPGQGLQFLFEYFSETQRNKGNFPGRFSGRQFSNSRSEMNVSTLELGDSALYLCASSLGPGQTNEKLFFGSGTQLSVL.